Sequencing of this T cell receptor beta chain was carried out in a study of control samples from healthy donors and cancer patients (dated by TCRdb to 2020 to 2021). Libraries were built with the immunoSEQ multiplex PCR assay. TCRdb obtained this table from immuneACCESS and retained in-frame rearrangements with V and J assigned. These tables miss some clones; where compared with another copy, unresolved V genes account for less than half of the shortfall, and the remainder is unexplained. Within this sample are 150,000 to 200,000 clones, with 90% of them counted one time only. 1.2% to 1.5% of the sample is taken by the ten largest. V drops 7 bases and J drops 4 bases, leaving 14 bases in between. CDR1 and CDR2 are drawn from the germline V gene: MNHEY, SVGAGI. The CDR3 contains 14 residues, cysteine and phenylalanine counted. The entry retains the CDR3 DNA only, 42 bases that are in frame from base 1.

About this clone: Its antigen is still unknown. Qualities for individual bases were not recorded, and no much larger clone is one base off.

This receptor was taken from a woman between 45 and 60 years old in good health. Specimen: blood. This chain joins TRBV6-5 to TRBJ2-1; the best D guess is TRBD1, with 5 bases matching. The DNA is as follows: TGTGCCAGCACCGGGTGGCAGGGATACAATGAGCAGTTCTTC. Its coded protein is CASTGWQGYNEQFF.